This record concerns one T cell receptor beta chain sequence. The antigen remains unidentified. This entry comes from a study of T cell responses to AZD1222 COVID-19 vaccine. Study information: Recipients boosted at about 4 weeks or about 12 weeks are pooled.

Germline assignment: CDR1 SGHRS and CDR2 YFSETQ. V gave up 6 bases and J gave up 6 bases, with 21 bases separating them. This CDR3 has 15 amino acids. Overall study results and limits: An increase in Spike-specific TCR breadth and depth was observed after two AZD1222 doses. Donor demographics were predominantly white British with a female majority; clonal diversity may be underestimated.

The repertoire was sequenced with immunoSEQ multiplex PCR; TCRdb's copy has only in-frame clones and lacks some. The table includes approximately 130,000 clones, under 95% detected once. The chain combines TRBV5-1 with TRBJ1-1, with D uncertain. The starting material was peripheral blood, obtained on day 0 of AZD1222 vaccination. This clonotype was sampled from an adult in good health. CDR3 coding DNA: TGCGCCAGCACACCGGGAGGGCCGGGTCGCGCTGAAGCTTTCTTT. This codes for CASTPGGPGRAEAFF. Using reference TRBV5-1 and TRBJ1-1 for the parts outside the CDR3, the full variable domain is KAGVTQTPRYLIKTRGQQVTLSCSPISGHRSVSWYQQTPGQGLQFLFEYFSETQRNKGNFPGRFSGRQFSNSRSEMNVSTLELGDSALYLCASTPGGPGRAEAFFGQGTRLTVV.